This T cell receptor beta chain was recorded in a study of regulatory dendritic cells for organ transplantation. A word on this clone: The antigen is not known.

Data came from immunoSEQ multiplex PCR; TCRdb stores just in-frame clones and leaves some out. The sample shows fewer than 20,000 clones, roughly four fifths of them seen only once. Sorted T cells were CFSE-labeled and cultured 5 days with allogeneic regulatory or mature dendritic cells at 1:10. The receptor was derived from a human donor in good health. The sequenced sample was memory CD4+ T cells from blood cultured with regulatory dendritic cells. Subset: CD45RO+ memory T cells.

CDR3 nucleotides: TGTGCCAGCAGTGAGTGGGGGGCTGAGGCCAACGTCCTGACTTTC. Amino acids: CASSEWGAEANVLTF. The rearrangement joins TRBV6-1 to TRBJ2-6, with D possibly being TRBD1 or TRBD2 (6 bases each). Deletions cut 3 bases from V and 6 bases from J, with 12 bases between. Looked up from germline, CDR1 is MNHNS and CDR2 is SASEGT. This CDR3 is built from 15 residues.